The present TCR beta chain was sequenced within a study of T cell repertoires in cytomegalovirus infection. Study-wide context: Matching HLA type and CMV infection were both indicated by public TCR beta signatures. Whole-study results and caveats: CMV carriers with the relevant HLA were identified by cumulative public TCR beta family frequency. CMV-specific HLA-C-restricted TCR beta clonotypes dominated the ex vivo response.

Each CDR3 protein is one row after TCRdb ran MiXCR on the reads. Of 630,000 or so distinct CDR3 sequences listed, roughly 24% are singletons. Germline CDR1 is SQVTM and CDR2 is ANQGSEA. The CDR3 has 14 amino acids. The V end lost 4 bases, the J end lost 5 bases, and 15 bases lay between the germline ends. There are a few counts of this clonotype. Its antigen is not identified. Sequenced: CD8+ T cells from PBMCs. The source of this sequence is a human donor in good health (CMV status not recorded). Some clones in this sample may be carry-over from other donors' samples. The J gene is TRBJ2-1, the V gene TRBV29-1; no firm D call. CDR3 nucleotide sequence: TGCAGCGTTGCGGATCCTGGCGCCCACAATGAGCAGTTCTTC. This translates into CSVADPGAHNEQFF.